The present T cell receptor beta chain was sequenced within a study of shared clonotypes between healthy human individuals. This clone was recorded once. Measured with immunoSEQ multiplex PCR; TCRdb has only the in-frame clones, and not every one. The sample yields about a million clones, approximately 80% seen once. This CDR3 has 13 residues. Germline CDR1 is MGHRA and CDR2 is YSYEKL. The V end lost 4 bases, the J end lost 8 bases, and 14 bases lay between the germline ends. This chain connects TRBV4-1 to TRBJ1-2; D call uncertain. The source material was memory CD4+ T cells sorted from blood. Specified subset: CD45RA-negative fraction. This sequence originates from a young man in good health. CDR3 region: CASSPDREGGYTF. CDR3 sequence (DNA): TGCGCCAGCAGCCCAGACCGGGAAGGGGGCTACACCTTC.